This T cell receptor (beta chain) was sequenced in a study of blood T cell repertoires in COVID-19. Profiled with immunoSEQ multiplex PCR; TCRdb holds only in-frame clones, not every one. The table lists about 120,000 clones, around 80% of them singletons. This CDR3 is 15 amino acids long. V shed 5 bases and J 6 bases; nucleotides not matched to a gene: 8. Germline loops: CDR1 SGHTA, CDR2 FQGNSA. This clonotype originated in an elderly woman with acute or convalescent COVID-19. The rearrangement links TRBV7-2 to TRBJ2-5; 11 bases are a match to TRBD2. Sequenced input: peripheral blood. For the CDR3, the DNA is TGTGCCAGCAGCCAATTAGCGGGAGGGCCGCAGACCCAGTACTTC. Its protein is CASSQLAGGPQTQYF.